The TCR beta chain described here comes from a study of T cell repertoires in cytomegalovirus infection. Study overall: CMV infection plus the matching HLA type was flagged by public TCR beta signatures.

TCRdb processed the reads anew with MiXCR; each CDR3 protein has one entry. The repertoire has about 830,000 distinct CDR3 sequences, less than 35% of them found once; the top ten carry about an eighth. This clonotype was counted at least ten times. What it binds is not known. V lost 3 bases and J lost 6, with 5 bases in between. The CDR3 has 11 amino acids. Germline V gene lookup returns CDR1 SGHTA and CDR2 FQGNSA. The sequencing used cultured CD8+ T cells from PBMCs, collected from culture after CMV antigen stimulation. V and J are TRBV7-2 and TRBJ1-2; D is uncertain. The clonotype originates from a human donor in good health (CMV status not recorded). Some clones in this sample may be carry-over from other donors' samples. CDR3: CASSFGDGYTF. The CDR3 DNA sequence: TGTGCCAGCAGCTTTGGGGATGGCTACACCTTC.